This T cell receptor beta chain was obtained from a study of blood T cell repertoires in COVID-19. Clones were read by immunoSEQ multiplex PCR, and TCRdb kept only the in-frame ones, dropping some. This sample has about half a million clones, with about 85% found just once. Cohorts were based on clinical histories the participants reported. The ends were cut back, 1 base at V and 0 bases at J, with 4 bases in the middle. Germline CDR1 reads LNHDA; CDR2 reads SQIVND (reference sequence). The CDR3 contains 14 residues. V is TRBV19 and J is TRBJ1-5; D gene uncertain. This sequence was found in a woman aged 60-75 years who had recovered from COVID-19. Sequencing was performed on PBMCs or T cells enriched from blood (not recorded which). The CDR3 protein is CASSIVYSNQPQHF. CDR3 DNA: TGTGCCAGTAGTATAGTGTATAGCAATCAGCCCCAGCATTTT.